These 23 T cell receptor beta chains were all obtained from the same sample, sequenced in a study of neoadjuvant anti-PD-1 for oral cavity cancer. Libraries were prepared by immunoSEQ multiplex PCR; TCRdb keeps only in-frame clonotypes and omits some of them. This sample has about 16,000 clones; 72% occur once, and the top ten carry under 3%. The sequences come from PBMCs, collected before nivolumab (anti-PD-1) treatment. Receptor source: a person aged 40 to 85 with oral cavity squamous cell carcinoma.

The genes are TRBV10-1 and TRBJ2-7; D unclear. Deletions cut 3 bases from V and 1 base from J, with 10 bases between. From germline, CDR1 is WNHNN and CDR2 SYGVQD (reference sequence). CDR3 length equals 14 residues. The CDR3: CASSDNLGSYEQYF. The CDR3 DNA is TGCGCCAGCAGTGATAACCTGGGGTCCTACGAGCAGTACTTC.

The chain links TRBV4-1 to TRBJ2-2, with D perhaps matching TRBD1 (6 bases). Trimming pared 2 bases from V and 2 bases from J, leaving 12 bases between. The CDR3 has 16 residues. Looked up from germline, CDR1 is MGHRA and CDR2 is YSYEKL. The CDR3 bases are TGCGCCAGCAGCCAACCCGGGACAACCAACACCGGGGAGCTGTTTTTT. This encodes CASSQPGTTNTGELFF.

The chain is built from TRBV28 and TRBJ2-7; perhaps TRBD2 as D (6 bases). V was pared by 5 bases and J by 3 bases, with 17 bases between. The CDR3 length is 15 residues. Germline CDR1 is MDHEN and CDR2 is SYDVKM. The CDR3 is CASSTSSGSHYEQYF. The CDR3 nucleotides are TGTGCCAGCAGTACCTCGTCCGGGAGCCACTACGAGCAGTACTTC.

The table lists this clone with a few counts. The genes are TRBV7-9 and TRBJ2-5; TRBD1 is a possible D gene (5 bases). Germline V gene data show CDR1 as SEHNR and CDR2 as FQNEAQ (reference sequence). V was cut by 7 bases and J by 5 bases, with 11 bases left in between. CDR3 length equals 12 residues. DNA of the CDR3: TGTGCCAGCAAGACAGCCGGGGAGACCCAGTACTTC. This translates into CASKTAGETQYF.

The chain links TRBV5-4 to TRBJ1-2, with 8 bases lining up with TRBD1. V shed 1 base, J shed 2 bases, and the junction held 1 base outside the gene matches. The germline gives CDR1 SGHNT, CDR2 YYREEE (reference sequence). This CDR3 has 14 residues. The CDR3 sequence: CASSLRQGNYGYTF. The CDR3 nucleotides read TGTGCCAGCAGCTTGCGACAGGGGAACTATGGCTACACCTTC. Combining the CDR3 with reference TRBV5-4 and TRBJ1-2 gives the whole variable domain ETGVTQSPTHLIKTRGQQVTLRCSSQSGHNTVSWYQQALGQGPQFIFQYYREEENGRGNFPPRFSGLQFPNYSSELNVNALELDDSALYLCASSLRQGNYGYTFGSGTRLTVV.

The chain employs TRBV30 and TRBJ2-5; D perhaps matches TRBD2 (5 bases). Trimming removed 3 bases at V and 7 bases at J, with 15 bases between. CDR3 size: 13 residues. Looked up from germline, CDR1 is GTSNPN and CDR2 is SVGIG (reference sequence). The CDR3 DNA sequence: TGTGCCTGGAGCGTACACGGGATCGGGACCCAGTACTTC. The encoded protein is CAWSVHGIGTQYF.

The chain couples TRBV13 to TRBJ2-3; 9 bases agree with TRBD1. The CDR3 is 15 residues long. Germline CDR1 reads PRHDT; CDR2 reads FYEKMQ (reference sequence). The V gene end was trimmed by 5 bases and the J gene end by 1 base; junction bases not matched to a gene: 4. CDR3 region: CASSPTGGGTDTQYF. For the CDR3, the DNA is TGTGCCAGCAGCCCCACAGGGGGCGGCACAGATACGCAGTATTTT.

This chain connects TRBV6-1 to TRBJ1-5; D call uncertain. In germline, CDR1 is MNHNS, CDR2 SASEGT. This CDR3 has 14 residues. Trimming left V 5 bases short and J 0 bases short, with 8 bases between. CDR3 bases: TGTGCCAGCAGTCAAGTTGTTAGCAATCAGCCCCAGCATTTT. It codes for CASSQVVSNQPQHF.

The rearrangement joins TRBV5-4 to TRBJ1-5; 8 bases fit TRBD1. CDR3 length: 13 amino acids. Germline V gene data show CDR1 as SGHNT and CDR2 as YYREEE (reference sequence). The V gene end was trimmed by 0 bases and the J gene end by 7 bases; junction bases not matched to a gene: 0. The CDR3 region has the DNA TGTGCCAGCAGCTTGGGACAGGGGCAGCCCCAGCATTTT. It translates to CASSLGQGQPQHF.

This chain uses TRBV27 with TRBJ2-1; TRBD2 might be the D (5 bases). The CDR3 sequence is 16 residues long. Germline V gene data show CDR1 as MNHEY and CDR2 as SMNVEV (reference sequence). The V gene lost 2 bases and the J gene lost 8 bases, with 19 bases spanning the gap. CDR3 coding DNA: TGTGCCAGCAGTTTAATCTCGAGCGGTAAGGCGCATGAGCAGTTCTTC. Translated, it gives CASSLISSGKAHEQFF.

The chain joins TRBV30 to TRBJ1-5; possible D gene TRBD1, 5 bases. CDR1 GTSNPN and CDR2 SVGIG come from the germline V gene (reference sequence). The CDR3 covers 13 residues. V lost 0 bases to trimming and J lost 9 bases, with 12 bases between them. CDR3 nucleotide sequence: TGTGCCTGGAGTGTGGGGGACCAGCGGCCCCAGCATTTT. Amino acids: CAWSVGDQRPQHF.

The J gene is TRBJ2-3, the V gene TRBV30, with 7 nucleotides matching TRBD1. Trimming at V came to 0 bases and at J to 3 bases, leaving 15 bases not matched to a gene. Germline lookup yields CDR1 GTSNPN and CDR2 SVGIG (reference sequence). The CDR3 covers 18 residues. The CDR3 spells CAWSVKGGLRFLTDTQYF. As DNA, the CDR3 is TGTGCCTGGAGTGTAAAAGGGGGCCTCCGGTTTTTAACAGATACGCAGTATTTT.

The rearrangement joins TRBV2 to TRBJ1-1; the match to TRBD1 covers 8 bases. Germline V CDR1 and CDR2: SNHLY, FYNNEI. The V segment lost 7 bases and the J segment 1 base; nucleotides outside the gene matches: 8. The CDR3 is 15 amino acids. In nucleotides, the CDR3 is TGTGCCAGCAACGGACAGGGTGGGTCGAACACTGAAGCTTTCTTT. Translating gives CASNGQGGSNTEAFF.

The chain couples TRBV5-1 to TRBJ1-2, with D tentatively TRBD1 (5 bases). Germline CDR1 SGHRS, CDR2 YFSETQ. With 3 bases removed from V and 2 bases from J, the gap between germline ends came to 11 bases. The CDR3 length is 14 residues. CDR3 region: CASSSGQRNYGYTF. The CDR3 region has the DNA TGCGCCAGCAGCTCAGGACAAAGAAACTATGGCTACACCTTC.

This rearrangement joins TRBV28 to TRBJ1-5; D gene unclear. The length of the CDR3 is 15 residues. V lost 3 bases and J 7 bases, leaving 16 bases between the germline ends. Germline V gives CDR1 MDHEN, CDR2 SYDVKM. This CDR3 reads CASSLPTQREQPQHF. The CDR3 DNA is TGTGCCAGCAGTTTGCCCACCCAGAGGGAGCAGCCCCAGCATTTT.

The J gene is TRBJ2-2, the V gene TRBV7-3; 11 bases are shared with TRBD2. The ends lost 2 bases at V and 3 bases at J; junction bases unmatched: 2. The CDR3 covers 16 residues. CDR1 SGHTA and CDR2 FQGTGA come from the germline V gene. CDR3 DNA sequence: TGTGCCAGCAGCTTAGTGGGACTAGCGGACACCGGGGAGCTGTTTTTT. It translates to CASSLVGLADTGELFF.

The CDR3 loop is CASRNFRDQPQHF. Here the CDR3 DNA reads TGTGCCAGTAGGAACTTTCGGGATCAGCCCCAGCATTTT. The rearrangement links TRBV19 to TRBJ1-5, with D uncertain. Germline V gene data show CDR1 as LNHDA and CDR2 as SQIVND (reference sequence). The V and J ends lost 6 bases and 5 bases respectively, with 11 bases between them. The CDR3 runs to 13 residues.

This chain joins TRBV30 and TRBJ2-4; D may be TRBD1 (7 bases). Per the germline V gene, CDR1 is GTSNPN and CDR2 is SVGIG (reference sequence). The CDR3 is 16 amino acids. V lost 3 bases to trimming and J lost 8 bases, with 23 bases between them. The DNA for the CDR3 is TGTGCCTGGAGGATTGGGGGGACAGCCGGAATAGACATTCAGTACTTC. Translating it yields CAWRIGGTAGIDIQYF. Looking up the rest from reference TRBV30 and TRBJ2-4 gives the full variable domain: SQTIHQWPATLVQPVGSPLSLECTVEGTSNPNLYWYRQAAGRGLQLLFYSVGIGQISSEVPQNLSASRPQDRQFILSSKKLLLSDSGFYLCAWRIGGTAGIDIQYFGAGTRLSVL.

This chain joins TRBV7-9 and TRBJ2-3; unclear D gene. Germline CDR1 reads SEHNR; CDR2 reads FQNEAQ (reference sequence). The CDR3 loop spans 12 amino acids. V was trimmed by 4 bases and J by 2 bases, leaving 4 bases between them. The CDR3 sequence is CASSSVTDTQYF. CDR3 in DNA: TGTGCCAGCAGCTCGGTCACAGATACGCAGTATTTT.

This rearrangement joins TRBV10-3 to TRBJ1-1; D perhaps matches TRBD1 (6 bases). Trimming pared 3 bases from V and 4 bases from J, leaving 12 bases between. The V gene's germline CDR1 is ENHRY and CDR2 SYGVKD. The CDR3 consists of 14 residues. This CDR3 is CAISDPLRGTEAFF. CDR3 DNA: TGTGCCATCAGTGATCCTCTCAGGGGCACTGAAGCTTTCTTT.

The J gene is TRBJ2-1, the V gene TRBV5-4; maybe TRBD2 (5 bases). The CDR3 extends over 15 amino acids. Germline CDR1 is SGHNT and CDR2 is YYREEE (reference sequence). V was clipped by 1 base and J by 5 bases, with 13 bases between them. The CDR3 DNA sequence: TGTGCCAGCAGCTTGACCTGGGGAGTCCACAATGAGCAGTTCTTC. Translated: CASSLTWGVHNEQFF.

The chain joins TRBV4-1 to TRBJ2-7; D is perhaps TRBD2 (7 bases). The CDR3 has 15 amino acids. Germline V gives CDR1 MGHRA, CDR2 YSYEKL. Trimming pared 2 bases from V and 5 bases from J, leaving 16 bases between. The CDR3 reads CASSQLWRGRHEQYF. CDR3 nucleotides: TGCGCCAGCAGCCAATTGTGGCGGGGGCGCCACGAGCAGTACTTC.

The rearrangement joins TRBV7-3 to TRBJ2-1; D gene uncertain. Germline CDR1 SGHTA, CDR2 FQGTGA. This CDR3 is built from 14 residues. The V end was cut by 6 bases, the J end by 6 bases, with 15 bases between. The CDR3 DNA is TGTGCCAGCAGGGAAGCTTCCGGTGCCAATGAGCAGTTCTTC. Translation: CASREASGANEQFF. The full variable domain, with the rest looked up from reference TRBV7-3 and TRBJ2-1, is GAGVSQTPSNKVTEKGKYVELRCDPISGHTALYWYRQSLGQGPEFLIYFQGTGAADDSGLPNDRFFAVRPEGSVSTLKIQRTERGDSAVYLCASREASGANEQFFGPGTRLTVL.